The 27 T cell receptor beta chains in this list originate from one sample, sequenced in a study of a mutant IDH1 vaccine in newly diagnosed glioma. Libraries were prepared by immunoSEQ multiplex PCR; TCRdb keeps only in-frame clonotypes and omits some of them. This sample has tens of thousands of clones, with around 82% found just once. As for time point: baseline, week 1 (first vaccination visit). Treatment defined: pre-vaccination baseline after standard-of-care therapy. Sequenced material: PBMCs, taken from a glioma patient treated with radiotherapy, temozolomide or both. These TCRs come from a woman aged 45-65 years with glioma.

The V and J genes are TRBV6-5 and TRBJ1-6; TRBD1 matches 9 bases. There are 15 residues in the CDR3. J gave up 8 bases and V 5 bases, and 7 bases lay outside the gene matches. CDR1 is MNHEY, CDR2 SVGAGI, per germline. The CDR3 loop reads CASSRSDRGDSPLHF. Here the CDR3 DNA reads TGTGCCAGCAGTCGGTCGGACAGGGGAGATTCACCCCTCCACTTT.

The chain carries TRBV6-5 and TRBJ1-2; 9 bases fit TRBD1. The CDR3 contains 14 residues. Looked up from germline, CDR1 is MNHEY and CDR2 is SVGAGI. Trimming took 4 bases from V and 8 from J; bases not matched to a gene: 8. In DNA form, the CDR3 reads TGTGCCAGCAGTTCGGGACAGGGAATGGGAGGCTACACCTTC. It translates to CASSSGQGMGGYTF.

The V and J genes are TRBV5-1 and TRBJ2-3; no firm D call. CDR3 length: 16 amino acids. Trimming stripped 2 bases from V and 7 bases from J, with 20 bases between. Germline loops: CDR1 SGHRS, CDR2 YFSETQ. CDR3 sequence (DNA): TGCGCCAGCAGCTTTAGAGGTCTGCAAGCCGAAAATACGCAGTATTTT. Residues: CASSFRGLQAENTQYF. The full variable domain, rest sourced from reference TRBV5-1 and TRBJ2-3, is KAGVTQTPRYLIKTRGQQVTLSCSPISGHRSVSWYQQTPGQGLQFLFEYFSETQRNKGNFPGRFSGRQFSNSRSEMNVSTLELGDSALYLCASSFRGLQAENTQYFGPGTRLTVL.

The chain has TRBV6-4 and TRBJ1-1; TRBD1 is a possible D gene (5 bases). Per germline, CDR1 MRHNA and CDR2 SNTAGT. The V and J ends lost 0 bases and 5 bases respectively, with 10 bases between them. The CDR3 contains 14 residues. The CDR3 bases are TGTGCCAGCAGTGACTCGAGTAGGGGAACTGAAGCTTTCTTT. Encoded protein: CASSDSSRGTEAFF.

The J gene is TRBJ2-1, the V gene TRBV5-4; D is perhaps TRBD1 or TRBD2 (6 bases each). The CDR3 extends over 16 amino acids. The V gene lost 2 bases and the J gene lost 0 bases, with 12 bases spanning the gap. CDR1 is SGHNT and CDR2 is YYREEE in the germline V gene (reference sequence). The CDR3 is CASSFPSGASYNEQFF. Written as DNA, the CDR3 is TGTGCCAGCAGCTTCCCTTCGGGGGCCTCCTACAATGAGCAGTTCTTC.

The chain uses TRBV30 and TRBJ1-5; no clear D. Per germline, CDR1 GTSNPN and CDR2 SVGIG (reference sequence). This CDR3 region has 13 residues. V was trimmed by 3 bases and J by 0 bases, leaving 6 bases between them. The CDR3 DNA is TGTGCCTGGAGAGGGTCTAGCAATCAGCCCCAGCATTTT. As protein: CAWRGSSNQPQHF.

This clone has just one count. This chain joins TRBV19 and TRBJ2-2; 7 bases fit TRBD1. Germline V gene lookup returns CDR1 LNHDA and CDR2 SQIVND (reference sequence). With 6 bases clipped from V and 1 base from J, the junction kept 5 bases outside the gene matches. The CDR3 totals 15 residues. CDR3 nucleotide sequence: TGTGCCAGTAGCACCGGGACAGTGAACACCGGGGAGCTGTTTTTT. This gives the protein CASSTGTVNTGELFF.

V and J are TRBV18 and TRBJ1-5; no reliable D call. The germline V gene has CDR1 KGHSH and CDR2 LQKENI. The ends were cut back, 3 bases at V and 5 bases at J, with 8 bases in the middle. The CDR3 loop spans 13 amino acids. CDR3 protein: CASSPTRDQPQHF. The CDR3 DNA sequence: TGTGCCAGCTCACCTACGAGGGATCAGCCCCAGCATTTT.

The CDR3 DNA follows: TGTGCCAGCAGCCAAATAGCGGGGGGATCCCAAGAGACCCAGTACTTC. Its translation is CASSQIAGGSQETQYF. This chain connects TRBV7-8 to TRBJ2-5; 10 nucleotides agree with TRBD2. This CDR3 has 16 residues. V lost 5 bases, J lost 1 base, and 7 bases stayed unmatched. The germline CDR1 and CDR2 sequences are SGHVS and FQNEAQ.

The chain is built from TRBV27 and TRBJ1-6; possibly TRBD1 for D (5 bases). Germline CDR1 and CDR2: MNHEY and SMNVEV (reference sequence). V was pared by 2 bases and J by 4 bases, with 12 bases between. CDR3 size: 16 residues. This CDR3 is CASSLRGQGYNSPLHF. The CDR3 DNA reads as TGTGCCAGCAGTTTACGGGGCCAGGGTTATAATTCACCCCTCCACTTT.

This chain joins TRBV6-6 and TRBJ2-1; 7 nucleotides line up with TRBD2. In germline, CDR1 is MNHNY, CDR2 SVGAGI (reference sequence). The CDR3 runs to 14 residues. V lost 7 bases to trimming and J lost 8 bases; unmatched junction nucleotides: 11. The CDR3 loop reads CASTDGGGRDEQFF. The DNA of the CDR3 is TGTGCCAGCACCGATGGTGGGGGGAGGGATGAGCAGTTCTTC.

The chain has TRBV5-1 and TRBJ2-2; D is perhaps TRBD1 (6 bases). This CDR3 has 15 amino acids. The germline gives CDR1 SGHRS, CDR2 YFSETQ. The V end was cut by 0 bases, the J end by 1 base, with 7 bases between. Here the CDR3 DNA reads TGCGCCAGCAGCTTGGACAGGGTGAACACCGGGGAGCTGTTTTTT. Its translation: CASSLDRVNTGELFF.

This rearrangement joins TRBV5-4 to TRBJ2-7; 11 bases fit TRBD2. Germline CDR1 is SGHNT and CDR2 is YYREEE (reference sequence). V was pared by 4 bases and J by 5 bases, with 11 bases of the junction left unmatched. This CDR3 is built from 16 residues. For the CDR3, the DNA is TGTGCCAGCAGCCCCTTTAGCGGGGGGGCATCCGACGAGCAGTACTTC. It is translated as CASSPFSGGASDEQYF.

The chain employs TRBV5-1 and TRBJ1-1, with 8 bases matching TRBD1. Germline CDR1 SGHRS, CDR2 YFSETQ. V shed 3 bases and J 4 bases; nucleotides not matched to a gene: 17. This CDR3 spans 18 amino acids. The chain's CDR3 is CASSSADRGWRRGTEAFF. CDR3 DNA: TGCGCCAGCAGCTCCGCCGACAGGGGCTGGCGTCGGGGCACTGAAGCTTTCTTT.

The rearrangement links TRBV2 to TRBJ1-3, with D hard to call. The CDR3 runs to 14 residues. V was pared by 7 bases and J by 2 bases, with 12 bases between. Germline assignment: CDR1 SNHLY and CDR2 FYNNEI. Here the CDR3 reads CASTKPSAGNTIYF. As DNA, the CDR3 is TGTGCCAGCACGAAACCCTCGGCTGGAAACACCATATATTTT.

The chain uses TRBV5-1 and TRBJ2-3; no reliable D call. CDR1 is SGHRS, CDR2 YFSETQ, per germline. V was trimmed by 0 bases and J by 0 bases, leaving 8 bases between them. CDR3 length: 15 amino acids. CDR3 in amino acids: CASSLVAASTDTQYF. CDR3 DNA: TGCGCCAGCAGCTTGGTGGCGGCTAGCACAGATACGCAGTATTTT. Full variable domain (outside the CDR3, taken from reference TRBV5-1 and TRBJ2-3): KAGVTQTPRYLIKTRGQQVTLSCSPISGHRSVSWYQQTPGQGLQFLFEYFSETQRNKGNFPGRFSGRQFSNSRSEMNVSTLELGDSALYLCASSLVAASTDTQYFGPGTRLTVL.

The CDR3 sequence is CASSLVGTGNTGELFF. The CDR3 bases are TGTGCCAGCAGCTTAGTTGGGACAGGGAACACCGGGGAGCTGTTTTTT. The rearrangement joins TRBV7-8 to TRBJ2-2, with 8 positions matching TRBD1. The germline CDR1 and CDR2 sequences are SGHVS and FQNEAQ. With 1 base clipped from V and 1 base from J, the junction kept 2 bases outside the gene matches. The CDR3 length is 16 residues.

The V and J genes are TRBV2 and TRBJ1-3; no clear D. The CDR3 length is 16 residues. V was clipped by 0 bases and J by 2 bases, with 11 bases between them. Germline CDR1 and CDR2: SNHLY and FYNNEI. The CDR3 DNA reads TGTGCCAGCAGTGAAGCGACGGAAGGGACTGGAAACACCATATATTTT. Translation gives CASSEATEGTGNTIYF.

The V and J genes are TRBV19 and TRBJ1-3, with 9 bases that match TRBD1. This CDR3 is 13 amino acids long. With V trimmed by 6 bases and J by 4 bases, 1 base remained unmatched. Germline CDR1 and CDR2: LNHDA and SQIVND (reference sequence). Here the CDR3 reads CASRDRGGNTIYF. The CDR3 coding sequence is TGTGCCAGTAGGGACAGGGGAGGAAACACCATATATTTT.

The chain combines TRBV19 with TRBJ1-5, with 10 bases aligning to TRBD1. Germline values: CDR1 LNHDA, CDR2 SQIVND (reference sequence). The CDR3 is made up of 15 amino acids. Losses at the gene ends were 9 bases for V and 5 bases for J; bases not matched to a gene: 10. CDR3 loop: CASDQTGGGYQPQHF. CDR3 DNA: TGTGCCAGCGATCAGACAGGGGGCGGTTATCAGCCCCAGCATTTT. The variable domain in full, with the rest retrieved from reference TRBV19 and TRBJ1-5, is DGGITQSPKYLFRKEGQNVTLSCEQNLNHDAMYWYRQDPGQGLRLIYYSQIVNDFQKGDIAEGYSVSREKKESFPLTVTSAQKNPTAFYLCASDQTGGGYQPQHFGDGTRLSIL.

The chain couples TRBV2 to TRBJ2-6, with D possibly matching TRBD1 (5 bases). V lost 3 bases and J lost 2, with 8 bases in between. CDR3 length equals 15 residues. Germline V gene lookup returns CDR1 SNHLY and CDR2 FYNNEI. The CDR3 is CASSEDITGANVLTF. The CDR3 DNA is TGTGCCAGCAGTGAGGACATTACTGGGGCCAACGTCCTGACTTTC.

The rearrangement links TRBV6-5 to TRBJ1-1, with D possibly being TRBD1 (6 bases). V lost 2 bases and J lost 4, with 14 bases in between. Germline V lookup: CDR1 MNHEY, CDR2 SVGAGI. The CDR3 has 15 residues. CDR3 sequence reads: CASSYNREFSTEAFF. The CDR3 DNA reads as TGTGCCAGCAGTTACAACAGGGAATTTTCCACTGAAGCTTTCTTT.

The genes are TRBV10-3 and TRBJ2-7, with D possibly TRBD2 on 5 matching bases. Trimming took off 0 bases at V and 0 bases at J, with 12 bases between the two ends. In germline, CDR1 is ENHRY, CDR2 SYGVKD. This CDR3 region has 16 residues. Here the CDR3 reads CAISESVRANSYEQYF. Written as DNA, the CDR3 is TGTGCCATCAGTGAGTCCGTGCGGGCGAACTCCTACGAGCAGTACTTC.

CDR3 DNA: TGTGCCAGCGGAAGACAGGGTGGGAACACTGAAGCTTTCTTT. It codes for CASGRQGGNTEAFF. This rearrangement joins TRBV7-2 to TRBJ1-1, with TRBD1 matching 7 bases. Germline values: CDR1 SGHTA, CDR2 FQGNSA. The CDR3 consists of 14 residues. V lost 8 bases, J lost 1 base, and 7 bases stayed unmatched.

The chain joins TRBV30 to TRBJ2-5; D could derive from TRBD1 or TRBD2 (6 bases each). The germline V gene encodes CDR1 GTSNPN and CDR2 SVGIG (reference sequence). The CDR3 contains 13 residues. Trimming removed 4 bases from V and 7 bases from J, with 16 bases in between. CDR3 loop: CAWTEGGLRTQYF. CDR3 in DNA: TGTGCCTGGACGGAGGGGGGCCTGAGGACCCAGTACTTC.

Here the CDR3 reads CASSLARLANYGYTF. The CDR3 region has the DNA TGTGCCAGCAGCTTGGCGAGGTTGGCTAACTATGGCTACACCTTC. The rearrangement uses TRBV5-8 and TRBJ1-2; D is ambiguous. The germline gives CDR1 SGHTS, CDR2 YDEGEE. With 0 bases removed from V and 0 bases from J, the gap between germline ends came to 9 bases. The CDR3 has 15 amino acids.

V usage is TRBV9 and J usage is TRBJ2-3, with a possible D match to TRBD2 (6 bases). CDR1 and CDR2 (germline): SGDLS, YYNGEE. Trimming removed 4 bases from V and 2 bases from J, with 20 bases in between. This CDR3 region has 17 residues. The CDR3 bases are TGTGCCAGCAGCACCTTTGCGGGCGGGGCCCCCACAGATACGCAGTATTTT. Protein: CASSTFAGGAPTDTQYF.